What follows describes a single T cell receptor (beta chain). This sample is part of a study of blood T cell repertoires in COVID-19. Overall study context: Samples came from the United States, Italy and Spain, spanning acute and convalescent COVID-19. PBMCs, B-cell-depleted T cells, or T cells provided the cDNA or gDNA that made up the material.

Authors' methods: From reference gene primer amplification, estimates of nucleated cell counts were derived. Sequenced by immunoSEQ multiplex PCR; TCRdb stores in-frame clones only, minus some. From that table come the V and J calls and clone size; the DNA was used to work out D and trimming. The data contain 110,000 or so clones, around 90% of them singletons. Sequences were obtained from peripheral blood. The clonotype was recovered from a human donor in a cohort sampled during active COVID-19.

Written as DNA, the CDR3 is TGTGCCAGTATCCTGGGGGACAGTACCTACGAGCAGTACTTC. Translating gives CASILGDSTYEQYF. The chain combines TRBV19 with TRBJ2-7; 7 bases agree with TRBD1. Germline V gene sequence: CDR1 LNHDA, CDR2 SQIVND (reference sequence). The CDR3 consists of 14 residues. Trimming cost V 7 bases and J 2 bases; bases outside gene matches: 8.